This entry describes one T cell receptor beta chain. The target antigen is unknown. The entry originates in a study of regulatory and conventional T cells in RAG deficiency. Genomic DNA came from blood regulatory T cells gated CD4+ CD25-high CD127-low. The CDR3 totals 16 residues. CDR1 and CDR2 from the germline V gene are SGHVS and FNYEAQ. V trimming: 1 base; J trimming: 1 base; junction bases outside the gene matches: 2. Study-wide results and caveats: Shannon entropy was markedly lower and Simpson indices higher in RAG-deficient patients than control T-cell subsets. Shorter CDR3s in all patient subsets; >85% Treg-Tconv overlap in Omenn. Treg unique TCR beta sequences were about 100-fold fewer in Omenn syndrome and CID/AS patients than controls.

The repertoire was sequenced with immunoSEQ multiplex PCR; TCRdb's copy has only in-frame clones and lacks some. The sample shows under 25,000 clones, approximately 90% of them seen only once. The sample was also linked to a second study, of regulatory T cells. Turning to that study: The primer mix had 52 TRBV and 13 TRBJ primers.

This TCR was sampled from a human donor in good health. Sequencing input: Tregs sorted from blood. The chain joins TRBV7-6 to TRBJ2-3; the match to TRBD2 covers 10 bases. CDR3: CASSLVGTSGTDTQYF. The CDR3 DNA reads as TGTGCCAGCAGCTTAGTCGGGACTAGCGGCACAGATACGCAGTATTTT. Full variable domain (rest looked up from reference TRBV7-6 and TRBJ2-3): GAGVSQSPRYKVTKRGQDVALRCDPISGHVSLYWYRQALGQGPEFLTYFNYEAQQDKSGLPNDRFSAERPEGSISTLTIQRTEQRDSAMYRCASSLVGTSGTDTQYFGPGTRLTVL.